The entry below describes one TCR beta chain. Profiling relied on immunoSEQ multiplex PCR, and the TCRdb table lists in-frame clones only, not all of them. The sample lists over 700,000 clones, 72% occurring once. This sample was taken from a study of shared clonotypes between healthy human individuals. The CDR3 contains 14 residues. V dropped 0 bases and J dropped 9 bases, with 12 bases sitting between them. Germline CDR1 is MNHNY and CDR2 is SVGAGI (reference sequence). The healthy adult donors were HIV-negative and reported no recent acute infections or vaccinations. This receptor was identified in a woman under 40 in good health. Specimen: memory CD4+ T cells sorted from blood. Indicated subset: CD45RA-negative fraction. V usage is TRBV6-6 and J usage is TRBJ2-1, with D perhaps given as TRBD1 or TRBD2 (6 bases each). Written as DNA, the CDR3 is TGTGCCAGCAGTTACTCAGGGGGGTTTGGTGAGCAGTTCTTC. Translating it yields CASSYSGGFGEQFF.